This T cell receptor beta chain was found in a study of early T cells in non-severe SARS-CoV-2 infection. At the level of the study: The chains were unpaired, and the sequenced material was bulk RNA from unsorted whole blood.

Each single cDNA molecule received a unique molecular identifier. TCRdb used MiXCR to reprocess the 5' RACE reads, holding one entry per CDR3 protein. Here the sample spans some 80,000 distinct CDR3 sequences, more than 4% being singletons. In this sample, this clonotype turned up many times. The V gene's germline CDR1 is MNHEY and CDR2 SMNVEV (reference sequence). The CDR3 sequence is 14 residues long. Trimming shortened V by 5 bases and J by 4 bases, and 12 bases separated the two germline ends. The source was whole blood, collected at baseline. The chain has TRBV27 and TRBJ1-5, with D perhaps TRBD1 (5 bases). This sequence was found in an adult who was a healthcare worker with PCR-confirmed SARS-CoV-2 infection or an uninfected control (not recorded which). CDR3 residues: CASSPLDTNQPQHF. CDR3 nucleotide sequence: TGTGCCAGCAGTCCACTGGACACTAATCAGCCCCAGCATTTT.